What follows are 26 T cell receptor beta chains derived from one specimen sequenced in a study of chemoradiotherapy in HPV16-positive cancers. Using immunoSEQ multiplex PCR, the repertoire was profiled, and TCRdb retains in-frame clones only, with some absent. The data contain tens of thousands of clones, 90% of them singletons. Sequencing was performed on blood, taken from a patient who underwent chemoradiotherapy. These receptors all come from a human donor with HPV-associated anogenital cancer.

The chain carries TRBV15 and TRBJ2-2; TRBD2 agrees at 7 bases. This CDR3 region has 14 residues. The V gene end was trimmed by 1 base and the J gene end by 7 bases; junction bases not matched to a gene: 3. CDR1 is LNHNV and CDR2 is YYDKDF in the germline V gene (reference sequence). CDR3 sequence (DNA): TGTGCCACCAGCAGAGCTAGCGGAAGCGGGGAGCTGTTTTTT. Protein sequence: CATSRASGSGELFF.

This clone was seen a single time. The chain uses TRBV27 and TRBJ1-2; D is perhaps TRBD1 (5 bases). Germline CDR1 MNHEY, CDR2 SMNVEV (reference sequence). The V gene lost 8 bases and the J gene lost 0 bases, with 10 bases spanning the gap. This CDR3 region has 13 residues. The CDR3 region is CASSRDSNYGYTF. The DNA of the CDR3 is TGTGCCAGCTCTCGGGACTCTAACTATGGCTACACCTTC.

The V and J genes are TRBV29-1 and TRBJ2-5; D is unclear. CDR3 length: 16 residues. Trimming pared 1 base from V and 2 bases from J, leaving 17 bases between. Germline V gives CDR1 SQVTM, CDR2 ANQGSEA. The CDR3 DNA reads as TGCAGCGTTGAAGGTCCCCCGCCCGGATTTCAAGAGACCCAGTACTTC. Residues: CSVEGPPPGFQETQYF.

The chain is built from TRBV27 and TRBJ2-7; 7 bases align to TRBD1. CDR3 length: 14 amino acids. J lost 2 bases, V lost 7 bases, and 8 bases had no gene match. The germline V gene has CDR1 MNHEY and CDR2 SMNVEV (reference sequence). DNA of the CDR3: TGTGCCAGCAAAGCCCGGGACAGTACCTACGAGCAGTACTTC. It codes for CASKARDSTYEQYF.

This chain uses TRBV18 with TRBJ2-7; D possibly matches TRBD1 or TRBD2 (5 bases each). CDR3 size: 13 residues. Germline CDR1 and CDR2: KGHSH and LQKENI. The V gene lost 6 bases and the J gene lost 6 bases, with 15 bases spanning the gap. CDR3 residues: CASSEGMGAEQYF. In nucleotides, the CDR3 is TGTGCCAGCTCCGAGGGGATGGGTGCCGAGCAGTACTTC.

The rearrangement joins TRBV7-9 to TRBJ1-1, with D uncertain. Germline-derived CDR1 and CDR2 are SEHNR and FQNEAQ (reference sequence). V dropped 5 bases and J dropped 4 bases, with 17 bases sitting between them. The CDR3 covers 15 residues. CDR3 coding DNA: TGTGCCAGCAGCCCCGGTCGGGGATCCGTCACTGAAGCTTTCTTT. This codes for CASSPGRGSVTEAFF.

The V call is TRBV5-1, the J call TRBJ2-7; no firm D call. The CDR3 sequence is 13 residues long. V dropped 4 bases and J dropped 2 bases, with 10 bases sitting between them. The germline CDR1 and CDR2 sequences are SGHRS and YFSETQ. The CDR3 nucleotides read TGCGCCAGCAGCCCCGGGCCTACCTACGAGCAGTACTTC. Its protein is CASSPGPTYEQYF.

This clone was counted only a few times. In DNA form, the CDR3 reads TGTGCCAGCAACGGTCCAGCGGAAAACATTCAGTACTTC. Its translation: CASNGPAENIQYF. This chain connects TRBV7-9 to TRBJ2-4, with a possible D match to TRBD2 (5 bases). In germline, CDR1 is SEHNR, CDR2 FQNEAQ (reference sequence). V was cut by 7 bases and J by 5 bases, with 12 bases left in between. CDR3 size: 13 residues.

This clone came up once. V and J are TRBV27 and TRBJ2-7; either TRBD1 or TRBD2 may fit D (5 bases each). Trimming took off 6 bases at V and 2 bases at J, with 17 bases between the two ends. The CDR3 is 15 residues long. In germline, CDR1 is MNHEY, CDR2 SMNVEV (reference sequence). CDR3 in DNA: TGTGCCAGCAGCCACTATACCGGGGCTGCCTACGAGCAGTACTTC. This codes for CASSHYTGAAYEQYF.

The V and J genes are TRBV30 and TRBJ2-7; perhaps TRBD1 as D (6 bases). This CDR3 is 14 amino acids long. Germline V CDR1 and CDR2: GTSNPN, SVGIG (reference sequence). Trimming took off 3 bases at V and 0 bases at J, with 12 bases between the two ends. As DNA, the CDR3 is TGTGCCTGGAGAGGGGGAACTTACTCCTACGAGCAGTACTTC. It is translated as CAWRGGTYSYEQYF.

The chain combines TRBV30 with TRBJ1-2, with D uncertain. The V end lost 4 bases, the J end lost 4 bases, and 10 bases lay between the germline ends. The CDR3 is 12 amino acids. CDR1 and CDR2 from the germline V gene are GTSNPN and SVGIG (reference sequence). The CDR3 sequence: CAWKNSFYGYTF. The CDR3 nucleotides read TGTGCCTGGAAAAACAGTTTCTATGGCTACACCTTC.

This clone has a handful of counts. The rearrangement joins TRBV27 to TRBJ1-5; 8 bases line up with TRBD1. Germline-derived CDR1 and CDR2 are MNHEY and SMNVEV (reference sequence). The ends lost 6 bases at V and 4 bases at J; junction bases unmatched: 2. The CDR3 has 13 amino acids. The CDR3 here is CASSRQGNQPQHF. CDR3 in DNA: TGTGCCAGCAGCCGACAGGGGAATCAGCCCCAGCATTTT.

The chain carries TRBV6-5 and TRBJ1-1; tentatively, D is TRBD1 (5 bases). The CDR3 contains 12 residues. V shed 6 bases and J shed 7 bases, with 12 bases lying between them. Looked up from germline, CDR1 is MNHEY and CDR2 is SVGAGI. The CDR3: CASRDGQSEAFF. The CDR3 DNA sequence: TGTGCCAGCAGAGACGGACAAAGTGAAGCTTTCTTT.

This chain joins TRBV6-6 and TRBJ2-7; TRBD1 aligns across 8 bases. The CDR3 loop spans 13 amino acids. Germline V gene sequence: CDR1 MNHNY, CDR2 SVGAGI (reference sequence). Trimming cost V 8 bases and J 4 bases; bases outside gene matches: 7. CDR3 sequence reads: CASAQGAEYEQYF. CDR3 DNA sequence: TGTGCCAGCGCGCAGGGGGCTGAGTACGAGCAGTACTTC.

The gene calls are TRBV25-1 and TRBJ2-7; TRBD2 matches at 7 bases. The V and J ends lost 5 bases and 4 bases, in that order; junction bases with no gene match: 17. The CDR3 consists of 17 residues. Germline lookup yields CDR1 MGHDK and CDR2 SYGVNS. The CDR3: CASSSPISLAAGYEQYF. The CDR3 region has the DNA TGTGCCAGCAGTTCCCCCATAAGTCTAGCGGCCGGATACGAGCAGTACTTC.

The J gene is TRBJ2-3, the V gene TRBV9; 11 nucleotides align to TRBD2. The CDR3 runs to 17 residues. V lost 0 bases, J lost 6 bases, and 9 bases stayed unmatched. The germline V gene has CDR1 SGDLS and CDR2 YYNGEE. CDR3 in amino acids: CASSVGSSGRPGDTQYF. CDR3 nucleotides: TGTGCCAGCAGCGTAGGGTCTAGCGGGAGGCCGGGGGATACGCAGTATTTT.

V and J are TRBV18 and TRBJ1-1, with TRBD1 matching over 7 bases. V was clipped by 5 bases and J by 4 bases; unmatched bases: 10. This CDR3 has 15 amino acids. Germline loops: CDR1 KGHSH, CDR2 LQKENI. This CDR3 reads CASSSGGGASTEAFF. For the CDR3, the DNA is TGTGCCAGCTCATCAGGGGGTGGGGCCAGCACTGAAGCTTTCTTT.

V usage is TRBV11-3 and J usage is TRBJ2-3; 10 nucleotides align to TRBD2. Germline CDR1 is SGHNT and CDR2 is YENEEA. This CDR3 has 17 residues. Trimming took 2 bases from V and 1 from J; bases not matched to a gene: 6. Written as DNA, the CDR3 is TGTGCCAGCAGCTTAAAGCGGGGGGGCGTTGGCACAGATACGCAGTATTTT. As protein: CASSLKRGGVGTDTQYF.

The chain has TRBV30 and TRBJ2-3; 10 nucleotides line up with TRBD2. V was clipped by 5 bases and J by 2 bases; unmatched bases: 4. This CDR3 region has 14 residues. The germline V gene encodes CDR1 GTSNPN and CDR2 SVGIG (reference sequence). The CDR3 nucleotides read TGTGCCTGGGAGGGACTAGCGCACACAGATACGCAGTATTTT. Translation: CAWEGLAHTDTQYF. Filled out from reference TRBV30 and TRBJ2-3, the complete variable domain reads SQTIHQWPATLVQPVGSPLSLECTVEGTSNPNLYWYRQAAGRGLQLLFYSVGIGQISSEVPQNLSASRPQDRQFILSSKKLLLSDSGFYLCAWEGLAHTDTQYFGPGTRLTVL.

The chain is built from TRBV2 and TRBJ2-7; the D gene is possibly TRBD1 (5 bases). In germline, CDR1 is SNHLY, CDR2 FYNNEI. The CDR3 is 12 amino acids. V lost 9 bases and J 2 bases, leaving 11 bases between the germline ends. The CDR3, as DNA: TGTGCCAGTGTCAGGGAACCCTACGAGCAGTACTTC. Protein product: CASVREPYEQYF. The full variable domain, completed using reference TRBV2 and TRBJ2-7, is EPEVTQTPSHQVTQMGQEVILRCVPISNHLYFYWYRQILGQKVEFLVSFYNNEISEKSEIFDDQFSVERPDGSNFTLKIRSTKLEDSAMYFCASVREPYEQYFGPGTRLTVT.

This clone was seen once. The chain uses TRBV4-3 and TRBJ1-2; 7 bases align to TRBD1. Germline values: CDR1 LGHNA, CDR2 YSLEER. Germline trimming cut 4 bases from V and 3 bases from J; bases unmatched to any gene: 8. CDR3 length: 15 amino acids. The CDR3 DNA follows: TGCGCCAGCAGCCCAGACAGGGCCCTCGACTATGGCTACACCTTC. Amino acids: CASSPDRALDYGYTF.

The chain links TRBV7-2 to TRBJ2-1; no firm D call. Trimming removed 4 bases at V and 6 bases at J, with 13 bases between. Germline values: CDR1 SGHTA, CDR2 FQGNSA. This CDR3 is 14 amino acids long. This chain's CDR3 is CASSSVSPGNEQFF. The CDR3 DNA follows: TGTGCCAGCAGCTCCGTCTCCCCGGGCAATGAGCAGTTCTTC.

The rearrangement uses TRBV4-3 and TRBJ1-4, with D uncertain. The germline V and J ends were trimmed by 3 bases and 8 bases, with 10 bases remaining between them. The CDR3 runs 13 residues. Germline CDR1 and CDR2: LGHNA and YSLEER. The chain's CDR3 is CASSQNLKEKLFF. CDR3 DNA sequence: TGCGCCAGCAGCCAGAACTTGAAGGAAAAACTGTTTTTT.

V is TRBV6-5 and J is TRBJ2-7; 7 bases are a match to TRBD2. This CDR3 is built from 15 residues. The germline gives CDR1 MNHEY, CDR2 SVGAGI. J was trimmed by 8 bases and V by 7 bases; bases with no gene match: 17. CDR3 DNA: TGTGCCAGCATTGCCCTCGGGACTAAAGCCCTCCAGCAGTACTTC. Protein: CASIALGTKALQQYF.

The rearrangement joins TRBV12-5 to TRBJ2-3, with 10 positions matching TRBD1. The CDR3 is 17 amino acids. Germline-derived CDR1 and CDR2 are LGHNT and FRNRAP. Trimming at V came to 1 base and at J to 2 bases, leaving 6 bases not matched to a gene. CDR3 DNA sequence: TGTGCTAGTGGTTTGGCAATCGGGACAGGGGACACAGATACGCAGTATTTT. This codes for CASGLAIGTGDTDTQYF.

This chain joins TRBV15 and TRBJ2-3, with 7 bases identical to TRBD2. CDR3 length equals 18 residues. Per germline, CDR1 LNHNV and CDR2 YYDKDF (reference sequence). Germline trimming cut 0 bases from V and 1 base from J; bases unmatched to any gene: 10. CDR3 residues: CATSRDQGFAGGTDTQYF. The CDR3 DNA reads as TGTGCCACCAGCAGAGATCAGGGTTTTGCGGGGGGCACAGATACGCAGTATTTT. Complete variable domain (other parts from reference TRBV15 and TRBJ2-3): DAMVIQNPRYQVTQFGKPVTLSCSQTLNHNVMYWYQQKSSQAPKLLFHYYDKDFNNEADTPDNFQSRRPNTSFCFLDIRSPGLGDTAMYLCATSRDQGFAGGTDTQYFGPGTRLTVL.